This T cell receptor (beta chain) was recorded in a study of blood T cell repertoires in COVID-19 (dated by TCRdb to about 2020). Study-wide context: Samples covering the acute and convalescent phases of COVID-19 were provided by collaborators in the United States, Italy and Spain. The prospective study material was composed of cDNA or gDNA derived from T cells, B-cell-depleted T cells, or PBMCs. The dataset comprised deeply sampled blood TCRbeta repertoires from subjects exposed to, actively infected with, or recovered from COVID-19. The repertoires were released in a freely available public database intended as a resource for research on the immune response to SARS-CoV-2. Samples came from the ongoing ImmuneRACE study (first 160 participants) plus 1,254 subjects from 6 global collaborators. Sample metadata almost always included a de-identified subject ID, COVID-19 status, age in years and sex. Where HLA class I and class II types were available, the types were taken from metadata supplied by the sample provider, not from assay-based typing.

The study at large found these results: Clinical and demographic metadata were provided uncurated, with the amount varying by source and participant.

Enrolling through a virtual design, the prospective study's participants ranged in age from about 18 to 100 years and lived across some 22 United States geographic areas. In the prospective study, cohorts were assigned on the basis of participant-reported clinical history obtained from a screening survey and a study questionnaire. For ImmuneRACE Cohort 3, a participant was defined as recovered based on two consecutive negative NP/OP PCR tests, clearance by a healthcare professional, or resolution of symptoms. Each participant in the prospective study had whole blood, serum and a nasopharyngeal or oropharyngeal swab collected by mobile phlebotomists. Over an approximately 2-month period, participants in the prospective study had the option of providing additional blood draws and questionnaires. Prospective study blood samples were shipped either frozen or at room temperature before DNA extraction.

The CDR3 spans 17 residues, from the cysteine through the phenylalanine. Only CDR3 DNA remains: 51 bases, in frame from the first base. V loses 4 bases of germline sequence and J loses 0 bases, and the interval between the two ends is 15 bases. CDR1 and CDR2 were assigned from the germline V gene as KGHDR and SFDVKD. A word on this clone: Its antigen is unknown. There are no base qualities to consult, and no much larger clone falls within one base.

TCRbeta CDR3 regions were amplified from genomic DNA by means of the immunoSEQ Assay, a bias-controlled multiplex PCR. The authors' analysis ran thus. The number of nucleated cells in each sample was estimated by amplification of reference gene primers within the assay. Sequence reads were collapsed and filtered to measure the absolute abundance of every unique TCRbeta CDR3 rearrangement. For each sample, productive Simpson clonality was calculated as the square root of Simpson's diversity index across productive rearrangements. Not all clones reach the TCRdb copy of this immuneACCESS table, which keeps in-frame sequences only. Checked studies attribute under half of the gap to unresolved V genes and leave the rest unexplained. V and J calls and clone size are as listed in that table; D and trimming were resolved from the DNA. This sample has about 150,000 clones in its table, and roughly 80% of those were observed once. The ten largest account for roughly 7% of the sample.

The V and J genes are TRBV24-1 and TRBJ2-1; no D gene is confidently identified. Specimen: PBMCs or T cells enriched from blood (not recorded which). The TCR sequence derives from a man in his fifties who had recovered from COVID-19. The CDR3 amino acid sequence is: CATSDHRGPSSYNEQFF. The sequence in DNA is TGTGCCACCAGTGACCATCGAGGTCCGAGCTCCTACAATGAGCAGTTCTTC.